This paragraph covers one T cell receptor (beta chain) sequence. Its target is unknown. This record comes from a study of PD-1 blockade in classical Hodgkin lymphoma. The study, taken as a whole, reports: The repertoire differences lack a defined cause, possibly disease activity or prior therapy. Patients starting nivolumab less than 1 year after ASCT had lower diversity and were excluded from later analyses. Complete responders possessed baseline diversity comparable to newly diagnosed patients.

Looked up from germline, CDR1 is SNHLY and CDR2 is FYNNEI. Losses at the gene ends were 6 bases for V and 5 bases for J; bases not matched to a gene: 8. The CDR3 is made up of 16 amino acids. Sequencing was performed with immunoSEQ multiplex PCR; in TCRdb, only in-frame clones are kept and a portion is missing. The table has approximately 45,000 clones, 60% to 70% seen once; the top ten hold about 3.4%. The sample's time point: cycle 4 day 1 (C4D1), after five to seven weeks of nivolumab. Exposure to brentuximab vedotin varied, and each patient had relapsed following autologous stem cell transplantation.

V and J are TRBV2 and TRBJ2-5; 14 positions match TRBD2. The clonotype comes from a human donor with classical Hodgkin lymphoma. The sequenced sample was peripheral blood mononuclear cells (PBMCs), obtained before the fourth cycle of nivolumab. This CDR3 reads CASRRGLAGAVETQYF. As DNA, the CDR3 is TGTGCCAGCAGGAGGGGACTAGCGGGAGCGGTGGAGACCCAGTACTTC.